The present T cell receptor (beta chain) was sequenced within a study of blood T cell repertoires in COVID-19. Trimming shortened V by 3 bases and J by 0 bases, and 8 bases separated the two germline ends. Germline V gives CDR1 KGHSH, CDR2 LQKENI. This CDR3 region has 14 residues. Under the authors' procedure: Amplifying reference gene primers gave estimates of nucleated cell counts. Data came from immunoSEQ multiplex PCR; TCRdb stores just in-frame clones and leaves some out. Clone size and the V and J calls come from that table; the DNA yielded D and trimming. This repertoire shows approximately 140,000 clones, about 80% found once; its top ten account for less than 2.5%.

The rearrangement links TRBV18 to TRBJ1-1; TRBD1 might be the D (5 bases). This clonotype was obtained from a man between 65 and 85 years old with acute or convalescent COVID-19. The specimen was peripheral blood. The CDR3 sequence is CASSPGQLNTEAFF. The DNA for the CDR3 is TGTGCCAGCTCACCGGGGCAACTGAACACTGAAGCTTTCTTT. The full variable domain, completed using reference TRBV18 and TRBJ1-1, is NAGVMQNPRHLVRRRGQEARLRCSPMKGHSHVYWYRQLPEEGLKFMVYLQKENIIDESGMPKERFSAEFPKEGPSILRIQQVVRGDSAAYFCASSPGQLNTEAFFGQGTRLTVV.